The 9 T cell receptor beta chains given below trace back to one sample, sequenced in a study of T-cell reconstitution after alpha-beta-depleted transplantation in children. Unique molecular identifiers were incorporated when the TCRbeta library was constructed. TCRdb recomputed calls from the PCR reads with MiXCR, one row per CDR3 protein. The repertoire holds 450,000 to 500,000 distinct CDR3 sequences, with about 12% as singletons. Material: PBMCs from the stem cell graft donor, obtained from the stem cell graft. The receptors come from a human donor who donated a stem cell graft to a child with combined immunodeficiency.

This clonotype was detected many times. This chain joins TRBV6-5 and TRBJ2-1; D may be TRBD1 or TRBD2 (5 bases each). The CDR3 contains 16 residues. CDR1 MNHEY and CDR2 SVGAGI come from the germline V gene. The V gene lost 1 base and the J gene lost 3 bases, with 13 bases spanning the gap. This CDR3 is CASSYYVGTGYNEQFF. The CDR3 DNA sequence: TGTGCCAGCAGTTACTATGTCGGGACCGGCTACAATGAGCAGTTCTTC.

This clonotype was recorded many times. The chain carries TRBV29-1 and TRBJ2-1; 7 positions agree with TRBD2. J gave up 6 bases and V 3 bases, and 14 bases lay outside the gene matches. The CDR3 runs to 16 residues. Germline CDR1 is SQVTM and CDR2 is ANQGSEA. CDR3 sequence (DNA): TGCAGCGTTGACCCCCCCTGGGCTAGCGGCGTCAATGAGCAGTTCTTC. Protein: CSVDPPWASGVNEQFF.

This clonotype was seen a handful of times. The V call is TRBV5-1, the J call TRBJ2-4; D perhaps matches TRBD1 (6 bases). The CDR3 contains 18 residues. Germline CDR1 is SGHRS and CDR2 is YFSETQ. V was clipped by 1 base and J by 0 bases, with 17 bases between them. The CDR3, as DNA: TGCGCCAGCAGCTTGTTAGTGGGGGCTACCTTAGCCAAAAACATTCAGTACTTC. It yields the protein CASSLLVGATLAKNIQYF. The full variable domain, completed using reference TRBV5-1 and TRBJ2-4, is KAGVTQTPRYLIKTRGQQVTLSCSPISGHRSVSWYQQTPGQGLQFLFEYFSETQRNKGNFPGRFSGRQFSNSRSEMNVSTLELGDSALYLCASSLLVGATLAKNIQYFGAGTRLSVL.

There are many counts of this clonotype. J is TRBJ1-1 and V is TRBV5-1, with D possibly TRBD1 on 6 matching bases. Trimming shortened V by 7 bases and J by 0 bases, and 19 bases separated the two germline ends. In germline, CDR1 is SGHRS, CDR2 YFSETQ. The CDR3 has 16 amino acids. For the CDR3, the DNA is TGCGCCAGCGCTTTGGTTGGGGGCGACATGAACACTGAAGCTTTCTTT. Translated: CASALVGGDMNTEAFF.

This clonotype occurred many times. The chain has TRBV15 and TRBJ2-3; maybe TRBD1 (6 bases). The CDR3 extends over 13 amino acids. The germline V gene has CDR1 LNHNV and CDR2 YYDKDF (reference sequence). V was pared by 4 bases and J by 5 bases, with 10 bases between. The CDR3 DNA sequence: TGTGCCACCAGCACAAACAGGGTAGATACGCAGTATTTT. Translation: CATSTNRVDTQYF.

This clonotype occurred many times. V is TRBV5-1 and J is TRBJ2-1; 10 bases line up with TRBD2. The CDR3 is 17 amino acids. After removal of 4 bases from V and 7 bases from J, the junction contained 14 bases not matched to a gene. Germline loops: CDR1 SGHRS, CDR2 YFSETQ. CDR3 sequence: CASSRLTIAGGQNEQFF. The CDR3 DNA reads TGCGCCAGCAGCCGTTTAACCATAGCGGGAGGTCAGAATGAGCAGTTCTTC.

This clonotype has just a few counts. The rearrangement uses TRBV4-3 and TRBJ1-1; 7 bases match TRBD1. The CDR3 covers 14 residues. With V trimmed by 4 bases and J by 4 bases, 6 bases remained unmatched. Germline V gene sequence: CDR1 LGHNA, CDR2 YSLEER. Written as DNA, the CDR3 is TGCGCCAGCAGCCGGGATACAGGGGCCACTGAAGCTTTCTTT. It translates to CASSRDTGATEAFF.

This chain's CDR3 is CAEGDRGSRGPGYDNEQFF. The CDR3 DNA reads TGTGCCGAGGGGGACAGGGGAAGCCGGGGCCCCGGGTATGACAATGAGCAGTTCTTC. The genes are TRBV11-1 and TRBJ2-1; 10 bases line up with TRBD1. The CDR3 covers 19 residues. Trimming at V came to 11 bases and at J to 5 bases, leaving 24 bases not matched to a gene. In germline, CDR1 is SGHAT, CDR2 FQDESV (reference sequence).

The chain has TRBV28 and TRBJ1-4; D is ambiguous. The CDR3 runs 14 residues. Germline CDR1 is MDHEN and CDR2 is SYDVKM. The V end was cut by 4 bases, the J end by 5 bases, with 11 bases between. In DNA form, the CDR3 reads TGTGCCAGCAGTTCTCATCTAACAAATGAAAAACTGTTTTTT. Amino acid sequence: CASSSHLTNEKLFF.